This is a list of T cell receptor beta chains from one sample in a study of OX40 agonist ivuxolimab in advanced cancers. The assay was immunoSEQ multiplex PCR, and TCRdb's table has in-frame clones only and misses some. The table shows about 13,000 clones, with 82% occurring only once. The specimen was CD4+ or CD8+ T cells sorted from blood, collected in a trial of the OX40 agonist ivuxolimab. The receptors were gathered from an adult with an advanced solid tumor such as melanoma, head and neck, liver or kidney cancer. The CDR3 runs from the conserved cysteine through the conserved F or W. The D gene is left open where the match is weak. Clone size is not always given. Where it is, it says once, few, many or a class for expanded clones.

j_call d_call cdr3_length v_call clone_size cdr3_aa cdr3_nt
TRBJ2-7 . 14 TRBV10-3 . CAISESDFSYEQYF TGTGCCATCAGTGAGTCGGACTTCTCCTACGAGCAGTACTTC
TRBJ1-2 . 13 TRBV6-1 few CASLGAASGGYTF TGTGCCAGCTTAGGGGCGGCATCGGGTGGCTACACCTTC
TRBJ2-3 . 13 TRBV7-3 once CASSFRQKDTQYF TGTGCCAGCAGCTTTCGGCAGAAAGATACGCAGTATTTT
TRBJ2-7 . 12 TRBV27 . CASWEPPYEQYF TGTGCCAGTTGGGAGCCCCCCTACGAGCAGTACTTC
TRBJ2-6 TRBD1 13 TRBV28 . CASNRDSRNVLTF TGTGCCAGTAACCGGGACAGCCGAAACGTCCTGACTTTC
TRBJ1-5 TRBD1 15 TRBV28 once CASSSYGQGRQPQHF TGTGCCAGCAGTTCATACGGACAGGGCAGGCAGCCCCAGCATTTT
TRBJ1-5 . 14 TRBV25-1 . CASLQGYSNQPQHF TGTGCCAGCCTCCAGGGTTATAGCAATCAGCCCCAGCATTTT
TRBJ2-7 . 15 TRBV15 . CATSRDRLGGGEQYF TGTGCCACCAGCAGAGACCGCCTGGGCGGTGGCGAGCAGTACTTC
TRBJ2-5 TRBD2 16 TRBV4-3 . CASSPGTSGRGKTQYF TGCGCCAGCAGCCCCGGGACTAGCGGGAGAGGGAAGACCCAGTACTTC
TRBJ2-1 TRBD2 17 TRBV28 once CASSLFPLAGATDEQFF TGTGCCAGCAGTTTATTCCCCCTAGCGGGAGCGACCGATGAGCAGTTCTTC
TRBJ2-2 TRBD2 15 TRBV6-5 once CASRPGLAGTGELFF TGTGCCAGCAGGCCCGGACTAGCGGGAACCGGGGAGCTGTTTTTT
TRBJ2-2 . 16 TRBV14 once CASSPLGGRRTGELFF TGTGCCAGCAGCCCCTTAGGGGGGAGAAGGACCGGGGAGCTGTTTTTT
TRBJ2-7 . 14 TRBV21-1 . CASSTRRTHHEQYF TGTGCCAGCAGCACCCGACGGACACACCACGAGCAGTACTTC
TRBJ2-2 . 16 TRBV21-1 . CASSGAYTGLTGELFF TGTGCCAGCAGCGGTGCCTACACAGGCTTGACCGGGGAGCTGTTTTTT
TRBJ1-2 . 15 TRBV7-9 . CASSLTPTENYGYTF TGTGCCAGCAGCTTAACCCCGACAGAAAACTATGGCTACACCTTC
TRBJ1-5 TRBD1 14 TRBV6-5 . CASRRQGGNQPQHF TGTGCCAGCAGGCGACAGGGAGGCAATCAGCCCCAGCATTTT
TRBJ2-7 . 15 TRBV29-1 . CSVEFSAAGSWEQYF TGCAGCGTTGAGTTCTCGGCCGCAGGGTCCTGGGAGCAGTACTTC
TRBJ2-5 . 16 TRBV7-8 . CASSLVDGAYQETQYF TGTGCCAGCAGCTTAGTAGACGGGGCCTACCAAGAGACCCAGTACTTC
TRBJ1-5 . 15 TRBV7-6 . CASSSGRGWGQPQHF TGTGCCAGCAGCTCAGGACGTGGGTGGGGCCAGCCCCAGCATTTT
TRBJ1-5 . 15 TRBV7-8 . CASSLSGGEGQPQHF TGTGCCAGCAGCTTGAGTGGGGGGGAAGGTCAGCCCCAGCATTTT
TRBJ1-2 . 16 TRBV15 . CATSSVLGGGLSGYTF TGTGCCACCAGCAGCGTCTTGGGGGGGGGCCTTTCTGGCTACACCTTC
TRBJ1-2 . 15 TRBV27 . CASSSTVDLRYGYTF TGTGCCAGCAGTTCGACAGTTGATCTTCGCTATGGCTACACCTTC
TRBJ2-7 . 13 TRBV19 few CASSIAPRGEQYF TGTGCCAGTAGTATTGCCCCGCGAGGGGAGCAGTACTTC
TRBJ1-1 . 17 TRBV30 few CAWTIWAGPGGMGEAFF TGTGCCTGGACCATCTGGGCAGGGCCAGGCGGTATGGGTGAAGCTTTCTTT
TRBJ2-7 . 13 TRBV9 . CASSAGDGYEQYF TGTGCCAGCAGCGCAGGCGATGGGTACGAGCAGTACTTC
TRBJ2-5 TRBD1 15 TRBV7-9 once CASSLGGTVQETQYF TGTGCCAGCAGCTTAGGGGGGACAGTACAAGAGACCCAGTACTTC
TRBJ2-1 . 12 TRBV27 . CASGSSYNEQFF TGTGCCAGCGGGAGTTCCTACAATGAGCAGTTCTTC
TRBJ2-6 . 17 TRBV7-7 few CASSLAGPTSGANVLTF TGTGCCAGCAGCTTAGCGGGGCCAACCTCTGGGGCCAACGTCCTGACTTTC
TRBJ2-3 . 16 TRBV4-2 . CASSQVLWGVVDTQYF TGTGCCAGCAGCCAAGTTCTGTGGGGAGTGGTAGATACGCAGTATTTT
TRBJ2-1 TRBD2 15 TRBV7-3 . CASSSGGTSVNEQFF TGTGCCAGCAGCTCCGGGGGGACTTCGGTCAATGAGCAGTTCTTC
TRBJ2-7 . 10 TRBV6-8 . CASRIYEQYF TGTGCCAGTCGCATCTACGAGCAGTACTTC
TRBJ2-5 . 14 TRBV2 . CASSEIGGGETQYF TGTGCCAGCAGTGAAATAGGAGGGGGAGAGACCCAGTACTTC
TRBJ1-1 TRBD1 14 TRBV14 . CASSVQGAGTEAFF TGTGCCAGCAGCGTACAGGGGGCTGGCACTGAAGCTTTCTTT
TRBJ2-1 TRBD1 11 TRBV6-5 once CASRLDRGLFF TGTGCCAGCAGATTGGACAGGGGGTTGTTCTTC
TRBJ2-2 TRBD1 15 TRBV19 . CASSLGQGGTGELFF TGTGCCAGTAGTCTAGGACAGGGGGGAACCGGGGAGCTGTTTTTT
TRBJ1-1 TRBD1 14 TRBV5-4 . CASSLGGTATEAFF TGTGCCAGCAGCTTGGGGGGGACAGCCACTGAAGCTTTCTTT
TRBJ2-7 TRBD2 17 TRBV4-3 . CASSQSSSGRSSYEQYF TGCGCCAGCAGCCAATCCTCTAGCGGGAGGAGCTCCTACGAGCAGTACTTC
TRBJ2-3 . 13 TRBV19 . CATGGWIADTQYF TGTGCCACCGGCGGGTGGATAGCAGATACGCAGTATTTT
TRBJ2-1 TRBD2 17 TRBV27 once CASSKELGLAVGDEQFF TGTGCCAGCAGTAAGGAACTGGGACTAGCGGTAGGCGATGAGCAGTTCTTC
TRBJ1-1 TRBD1 18 TRBV27 . CASSFLYGDSGHPTEAFF TGTGCCAGCAGTTTTTTGTATGGGGACAGCGGCCATCCCACTGAAGCTTTCTTT
TRBJ2-1 . 18 TRBV7-3 . CASSQTRAGGGFYNEQFF TGTGCCAGCAGCCAGACTAGGGCGGGTGGGGGCTTTTACAATGAGCAGTTCTTC
TRBJ2-7 . 15 TRBV9 . CASSVAAGPTYEQYF TGTGCCAGCAGCGTAGCTGCAGGGCCGACCTACGAGCAGTACTTC
TRBJ2-7 TRBD1 15 TRBV28 few CASSFLGTGSYEQYF TGTGCCAGCAGTTTTCTTGGGACAGGTTCCTACGAGCAGTACTTC
TRBJ1-6 . 13 TRBV27 . CASNTGMNSPLHF TGTGCCAGCAATACAGGGATGAATTCACCCCTCCACTTT
TRBJ1-5 . 13 TRBV28 medium-sized CASTEALNQPQHF TGTGCCAGCACGGAGGCCCTCAATCAGCCCCAGCATTTT